These 8 T cell receptor beta chains came from one sample sequenced in a study of T cells in Graves' hyperthyroidism and ophthalmopathy. From RNA transcripts, TCR beta CDR3 regions were amplified. The HTBI primer set was used in a first-round RT-PCR of the TCR CDR3. TCRdb used MiXCR to reprocess the multiplex PCR reads, holding one entry per CDR3 protein. The data hold over 650,000 distinct CDR3 sequences, with less than 20% observed a single time. The sequencing sample was made of blood. These receptors all stem from a man between 18 and 35 years old with Graves' hyperthyroidism.

This clonotype was recorded many times. CDR3 in DNA: TGTGCCAGTCACAGACTAGCGGGAGGTAATGAGCAGTTCTTC. This sequence encodes CASHRLAGGNEQFF. This chain connects TRBV2 to TRBJ2-1; 13 bases align to TRBD2. V dropped 9 bases and J dropped 7; count of bases not matched to a gene: 6. The length of the CDR3 is 14 residues. The germline V gene has CDR1 SNHLY and CDR2 FYNNEI.

At least ten counts were recorded for this clonotype. This chain links TRBV20-1 with TRBJ2-5; a weak D match, TRBD1 (6 bases). The V gene lost 0 bases and the J gene lost 3 bases, with 17 bases spanning the gap. This CDR3 has 16 amino acids. Germline-derived CDR1 and CDR2 are DFQATT and SNEGSKA (reference sequence). The CDR3 protein is CSARDGGVGSEETQYF. CDR3 DNA sequence: TGCAGTGCTAGAGATGGGGGCGTGGGTTCGGAAGAGACCCAGTACTTC.

The chain combines TRBV9 with TRBJ2-1; unclear D gene. This CDR3 region has 15 residues. Trimming stripped 2 bases from V and 0 bases from J, with 9 bases between. Germline V CDR1 and CDR2: SGDLS, YYNGEE. The CDR3 nucleotides read TGTGCCAGCAGCGTTGGGGTTTCCTCCTACAATGAGCAGTTCTTC. This sequence encodes CASSVGVSSYNEQFF.

The V gene is TRBV3-1, the J gene TRBJ1-2; D is unclear. The CDR3 is 17 amino acids. V was cut by 2 bases and J by 1 base, with 17 bases left in between. CDR1 is LGHDT and CDR2 is YNNKEL in the germline V gene (reference sequence). The CDR3 DNA sequence: TGTGCCAGCAGCCAAAATCTGGGCCGACAAATTAACTATGGCTACACCTTC. It specifies CASSQNLGRQINYGYTF. Based on the CDR3 plus reference TRBV3-1 and TRBJ1-2, the full variable domain is DTAVSQTPKYLVTQMGNDKSIKCEQNLGHDTMYWYKQDSKKFLKIMFSYNNKELIINETVPNRFSPKSPDKAHLNLHINSLELGDSAVYFCASSQNLGRQINYGYTFGSGTRLTVV.

This clonotype was picked up many times. The chain links TRBV20-1 to TRBJ2-1, with unresolved D. CDR3 size: 14 residues. The germline V gene has CDR1 DFQATT and CDR2 SNEGSKA (reference sequence). V lost 5 bases, J lost 3 bases, and 14 bases lay in between. CDR3 sequence: CSAAQDFRYNEQFF. CDR3 DNA: TGCAGTGCTGCGCAGGATTTTCGCTACAATGAGCAGTTCTTC.

This chain links TRBV15 with TRBJ2-5; 7 bases are shared with TRBD2. The CDR3 extends over 14 amino acids. CDR1 and CDR2 from the germline V gene are LNHNV and YYDKDF (reference sequence). Trimming at V came to 0 bases and at J to 12 bases, leaving 10 bases not matched to a gene. In DNA form, the CDR3 reads TGTGCCACCAGCAGAGATAGGAGCAGCGGGGAAGAGTACTTC. It specifies CATSRDRSSGEEYF.

This rearrangement joins TRBV7-9 to TRBJ2-5; TRBD1 matches at 9 bases. CDR3 length: 15 residues. V was pared by 3 bases and J by 13 bases, with 15 bases of the junction left unmatched. The germline V gene encodes CDR1 SEHNR and CDR2 FQNEAQ (reference sequence). The CDR3 coding sequence is TGTGCCAGCAGCTTCACTGGGACAGGGACCGGCAGGATGTACTTC. Encoded protein: CASSFTGTGTGRMYF.

This clonotype was observed a handful of times. This chain links TRBV7-9 with TRBJ2-1; D is uncertain. The CDR3 is 16 amino acids. In germline, CDR1 is SEHNR, CDR2 FQNEAQ (reference sequence). Trimming took 2 bases from V and 0 from J, leaving 11 bases between them. For the CDR3, the DNA is TGTGCCAGCAGCTTACTAAACCTCGGCTCCTACAATGAGCAGTTCTTC. This gives the protein CASSLLNLGSYNEQFF.